The text below deals with one T cell receptor beta chain. Its target is unknown. After removal of 6 bases from V and 3 bases from J, the junction contained 13 bases not matched to a gene. Germline V gives CDR1 DFQATT, CDR2 SNEGSKA (reference sequence). The CDR3 extends over 15 amino acids. The source of the sample is a study of T cell repertoires in cytomegalovirus infection. Study in general: Well-studied HLA-B-restricted CMV epitopes were used in the study alongside recently identified HLA-C-restricted ones. General observations from the study: In two of eight donors, the top clonotype was HLA-C-restricted CMV-specific. Carriage of CMV together with the relevant HLA was identifiable through cumulative public TCR beta family frequency.

TCRdb analysed the reads with MiXCR anew, one entry per CDR3 protein. The sample yields about 890,000 distinct CDR3 sequences, around a third seen once. V usage is TRBV20-1 and J usage is TRBJ1-1; TRBD1 matches at 7 bases. This sample comprised cultured CD8+ T cells from PBMCs, obtained from culture after CMV antigen stimulation. The source is a human donor in good health (CMV status not recorded). Some clones in this sample may be carry-over from other donors' samples. The CDR3 DNA follows: TGCAGTGCCCGACAGGGTGAGGATGGGGACACTGAAGCTTTCTTT. Translation gives CSARQGEDGDTEAFF.